The source of this T cell receptor (beta chain) is a study of T cells after yellow fever vaccination. The CDR3 runs to 13 residues. V was clipped by 4 bases and J by 5 bases; unmatched bases: 5. Germline loops: CDR1 SQVTM, CDR2 ANQGSEA. TCRdb ran MiXCR on the 5' RACE reads and lists one entry per CDR3 protein. This sample has 200,000 to 250,000 distinct CDR3 sequences, with about 3% found just once. This clonotype was observed many times. The sequence came from a man between 18 and 35 years old who received the YFV17D yellow fever vaccine. This sequence joins TRBV29-1 and TRBJ2-3, with 8 bases aligning to TRBD1. The material was CD4+ T cells sorted from PBMCs, obtained 10 days after the yellow fever booster vaccination. The CDR3 DNA sequence: TGCAGCGTTGGCAGGGGGCATGGAGATACGCAGTATTTT. As protein: CSVGRGHGDTQYF.